The present TCR beta chain was sequenced within a study of cytomegalovirus exposure and HLA in healthy donors. Study at large: A subsequent analysis reported that the approximately 120 validation repertoires were produced on the same platform that had also been used for the roughly 670 first-cohort repertoires.

Study conclusions and caveats: Cytomegalovirus association was listed for about 150 TCR beta chains. Most TCR sequences proved rare, with some public TCRs found in many donors. In vitro assays verified that three CMV-associated chains recognized CMV antigens specifically.

V lost 4 bases and J lost 5, with 8 bases in between. This CDR3 is 13 amino acids long. CDR1 and CDR2 from the germline V gene are MGHDK and SYGVNS. About this clone: Its antigen is still unknown.

Assay used: immunoSEQ multiplex PCR; TCRdb lists only in-frame clones, some missing. The sample records about 79,000 clones, 80% to 95% being singletons. The sequence was obtained from a woman aged 30 to 39 in good health and CMV-seronegative. The rearrangement uses TRBV25-1 and TRBJ2-2; D gene ambiguous. Sequenced: PBMCs. CDR3 DNA: TGTGCCAGCAGTGCAATCGGGACCGGGGAGCTGTTTTTT. Its protein is CASSAIGTGELFF.